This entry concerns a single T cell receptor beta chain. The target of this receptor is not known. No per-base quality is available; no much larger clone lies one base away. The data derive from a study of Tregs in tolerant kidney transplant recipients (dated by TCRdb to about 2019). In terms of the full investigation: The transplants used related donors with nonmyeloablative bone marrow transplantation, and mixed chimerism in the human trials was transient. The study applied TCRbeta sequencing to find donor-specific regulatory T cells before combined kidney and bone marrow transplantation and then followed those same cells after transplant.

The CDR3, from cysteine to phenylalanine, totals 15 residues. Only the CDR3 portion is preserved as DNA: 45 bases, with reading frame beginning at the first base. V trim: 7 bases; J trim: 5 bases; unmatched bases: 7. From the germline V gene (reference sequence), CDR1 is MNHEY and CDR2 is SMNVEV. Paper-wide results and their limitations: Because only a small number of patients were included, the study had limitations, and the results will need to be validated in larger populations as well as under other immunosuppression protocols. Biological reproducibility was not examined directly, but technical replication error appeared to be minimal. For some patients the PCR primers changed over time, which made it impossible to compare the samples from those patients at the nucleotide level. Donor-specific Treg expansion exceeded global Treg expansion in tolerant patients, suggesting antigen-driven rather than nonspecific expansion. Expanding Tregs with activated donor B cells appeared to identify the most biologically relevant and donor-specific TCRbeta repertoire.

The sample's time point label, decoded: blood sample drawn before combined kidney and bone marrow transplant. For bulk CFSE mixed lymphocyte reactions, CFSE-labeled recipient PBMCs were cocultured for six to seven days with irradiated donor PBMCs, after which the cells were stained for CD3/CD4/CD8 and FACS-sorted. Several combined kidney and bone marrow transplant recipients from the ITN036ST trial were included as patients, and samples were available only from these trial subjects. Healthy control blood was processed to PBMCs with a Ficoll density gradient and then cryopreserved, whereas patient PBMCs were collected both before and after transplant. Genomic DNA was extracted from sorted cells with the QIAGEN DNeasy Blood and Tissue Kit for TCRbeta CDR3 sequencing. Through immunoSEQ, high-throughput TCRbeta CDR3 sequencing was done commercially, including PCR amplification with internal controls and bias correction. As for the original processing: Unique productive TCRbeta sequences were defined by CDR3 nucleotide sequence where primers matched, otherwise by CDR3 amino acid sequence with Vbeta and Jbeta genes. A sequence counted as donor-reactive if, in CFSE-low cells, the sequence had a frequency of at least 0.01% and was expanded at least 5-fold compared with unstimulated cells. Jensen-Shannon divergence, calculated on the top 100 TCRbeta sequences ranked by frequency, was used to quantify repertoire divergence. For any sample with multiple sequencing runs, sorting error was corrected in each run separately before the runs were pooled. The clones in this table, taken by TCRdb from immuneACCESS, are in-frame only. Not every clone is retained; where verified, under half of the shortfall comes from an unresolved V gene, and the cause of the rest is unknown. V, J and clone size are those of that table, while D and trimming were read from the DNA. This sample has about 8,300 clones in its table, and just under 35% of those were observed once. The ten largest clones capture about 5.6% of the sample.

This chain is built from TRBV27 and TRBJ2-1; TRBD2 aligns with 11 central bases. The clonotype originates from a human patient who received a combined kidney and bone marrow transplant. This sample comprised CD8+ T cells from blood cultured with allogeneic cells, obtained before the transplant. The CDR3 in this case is CASTPGTSGNNEQFF. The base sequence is TGTGCCAGCACCCCCGGGACTAGCGGCAACAATGAGCAGTTCTTC.